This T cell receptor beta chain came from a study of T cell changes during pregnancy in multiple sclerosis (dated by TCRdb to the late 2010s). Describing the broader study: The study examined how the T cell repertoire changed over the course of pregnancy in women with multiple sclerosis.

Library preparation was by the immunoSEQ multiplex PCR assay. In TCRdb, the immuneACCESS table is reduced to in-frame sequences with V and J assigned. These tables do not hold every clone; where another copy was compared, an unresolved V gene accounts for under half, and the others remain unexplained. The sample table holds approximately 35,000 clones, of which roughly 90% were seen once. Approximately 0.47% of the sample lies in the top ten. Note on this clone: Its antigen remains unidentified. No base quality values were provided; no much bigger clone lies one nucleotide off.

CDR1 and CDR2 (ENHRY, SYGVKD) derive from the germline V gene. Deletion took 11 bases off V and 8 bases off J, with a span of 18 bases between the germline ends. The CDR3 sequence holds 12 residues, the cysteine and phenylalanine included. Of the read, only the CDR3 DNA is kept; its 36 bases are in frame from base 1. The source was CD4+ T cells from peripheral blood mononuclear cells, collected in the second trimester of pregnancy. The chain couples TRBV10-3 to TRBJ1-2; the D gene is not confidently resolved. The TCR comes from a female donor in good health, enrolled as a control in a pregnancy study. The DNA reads TGTGCCTCCACGGTAGCGGGGAGGGGCTACACCTTC. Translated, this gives CASTVAGRGYTF.